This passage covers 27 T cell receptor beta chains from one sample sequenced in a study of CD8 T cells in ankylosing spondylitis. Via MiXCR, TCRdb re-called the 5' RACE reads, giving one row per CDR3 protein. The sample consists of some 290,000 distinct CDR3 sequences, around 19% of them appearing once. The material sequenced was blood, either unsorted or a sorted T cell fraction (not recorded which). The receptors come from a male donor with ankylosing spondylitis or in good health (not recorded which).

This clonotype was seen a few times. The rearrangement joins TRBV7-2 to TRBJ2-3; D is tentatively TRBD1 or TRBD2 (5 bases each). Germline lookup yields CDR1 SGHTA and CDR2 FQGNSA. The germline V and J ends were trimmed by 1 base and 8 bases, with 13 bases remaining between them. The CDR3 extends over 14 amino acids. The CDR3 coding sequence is TGTGCCAGCAGCTTAGGTGGGGGTGTGGGTACGCAGTATTTT. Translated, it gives CASSLGGGVGTQYF. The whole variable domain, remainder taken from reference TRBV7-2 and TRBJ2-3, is GAGVSQSPSNKVTEKGKDVELRCDPISGHTALYWYRQSLGQGLEFLIYFQGNSAPDKSGLPSDRFSAERTGGSVSTLTIQRTQQEDSAVYLCASSLGGGVGTQYFGPGTRLTVL.

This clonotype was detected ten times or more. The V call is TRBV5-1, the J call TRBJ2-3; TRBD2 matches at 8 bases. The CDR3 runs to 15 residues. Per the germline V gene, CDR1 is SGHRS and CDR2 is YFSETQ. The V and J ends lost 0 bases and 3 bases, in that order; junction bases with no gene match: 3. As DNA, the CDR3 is TGCGCCAGCAGCTTGGAAGCGGGGGAGACAGATACGCAGTATTTT. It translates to CASSLEAGETDTQYF.

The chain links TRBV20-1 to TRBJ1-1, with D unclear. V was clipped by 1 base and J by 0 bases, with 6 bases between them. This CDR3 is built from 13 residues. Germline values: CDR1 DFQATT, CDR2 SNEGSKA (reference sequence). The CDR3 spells CSARGRLNTEAFF. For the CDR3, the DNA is TGCAGTGCTAGAGGGCGGTTGAACACTGAAGCTTTCTTT.

CDR3 coding DNA: TGCGCCAGCAGCTGGACAGGGGTGGAGGAGCAGTACGTC. Translation: CASSWTGVEEQYV. The rearrangement links TRBV5-1 to TRBJ2-7; 9 nucleotides align to TRBD1. The CDR3 totals 13 residues. Germline V gives CDR1 SGHRS, CDR2 YFSETQ. The V gene end was trimmed by 3 bases and the J gene end by 7 bases; junction bases not matched to a gene: 5.

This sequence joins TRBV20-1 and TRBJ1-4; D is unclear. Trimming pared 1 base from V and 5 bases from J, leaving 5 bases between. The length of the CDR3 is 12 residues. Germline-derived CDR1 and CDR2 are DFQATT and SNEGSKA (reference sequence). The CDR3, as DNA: TGCAGTGCTAGAGCCGGGAATGAAAAACTGTTTTTT. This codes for CSARAGNEKLFF.

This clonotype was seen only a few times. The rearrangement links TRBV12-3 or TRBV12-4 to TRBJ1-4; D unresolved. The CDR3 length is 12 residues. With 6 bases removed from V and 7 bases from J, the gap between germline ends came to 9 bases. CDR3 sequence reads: CASRPEGEKLFF. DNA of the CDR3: TGTGCCAGCAGACCCGAAGGTGAAAAACTGTTTTTT.

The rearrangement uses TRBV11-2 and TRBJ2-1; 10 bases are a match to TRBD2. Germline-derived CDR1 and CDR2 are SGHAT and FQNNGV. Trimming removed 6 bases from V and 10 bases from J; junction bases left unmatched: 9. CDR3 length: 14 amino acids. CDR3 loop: CASSRLAGLREQFF. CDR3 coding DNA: TGTGCCAGCAGTAGACTAGCGGGTCTTCGGGAGCAGTTCTTC.

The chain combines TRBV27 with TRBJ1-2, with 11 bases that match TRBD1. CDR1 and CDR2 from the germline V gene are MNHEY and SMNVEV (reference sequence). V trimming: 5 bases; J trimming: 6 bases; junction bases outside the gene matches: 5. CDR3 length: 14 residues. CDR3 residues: CASSRTGQGDGYTF. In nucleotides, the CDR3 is TGTGCCAGCAGTCGCACGGGACAGGGGGATGGCTACACCTTC.

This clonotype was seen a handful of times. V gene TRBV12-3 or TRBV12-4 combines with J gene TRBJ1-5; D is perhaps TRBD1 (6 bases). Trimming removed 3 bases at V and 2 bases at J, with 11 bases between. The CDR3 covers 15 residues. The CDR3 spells CASSFTGTGNQPQHF. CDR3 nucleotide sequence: TGTGCCAGCAGTTTTACAGGGACCGGCAATCAGCCCCAGCATTTT.

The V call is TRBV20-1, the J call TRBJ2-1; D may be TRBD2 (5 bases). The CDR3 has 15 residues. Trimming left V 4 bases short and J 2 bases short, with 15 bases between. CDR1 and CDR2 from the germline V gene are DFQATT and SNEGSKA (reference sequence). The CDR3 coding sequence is TGCAGTGCTACCAACTCACAGCGGACCTACAATGAGCAGTTCTTC. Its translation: CSATNSQRTYNEQFF.

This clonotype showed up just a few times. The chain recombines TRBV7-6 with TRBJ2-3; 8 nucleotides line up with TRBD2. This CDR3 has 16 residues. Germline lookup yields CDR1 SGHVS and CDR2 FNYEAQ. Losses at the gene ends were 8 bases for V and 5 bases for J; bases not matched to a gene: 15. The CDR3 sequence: CASSSRRGGAGDTQYF. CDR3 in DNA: TGTGCCAGCTCCTCTCGTCGGGGGGGGGCCGGAGATACGCAGTATTTT.

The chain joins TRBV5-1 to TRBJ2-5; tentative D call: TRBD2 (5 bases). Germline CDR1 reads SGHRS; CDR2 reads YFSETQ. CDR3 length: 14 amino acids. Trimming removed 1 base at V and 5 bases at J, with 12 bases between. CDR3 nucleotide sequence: TGCGCCAGCAGCTTGTCCGAGGGTACGGAGACCCAGTACTTC. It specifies CASSLSEGTETQYF.

The CDR3, as DNA: TGCGCCAGCAGCTTACGACTAGCGGGATCCAATGAGCAGTTCTTC. This gives the protein CASSLRLAGSNEQFF. The chain couples TRBV5-1 to TRBJ2-1; TRBD2 agrees at 11 bases. Germline CDR1 is SGHRS and CDR2 is YFSETQ. This CDR3 spans 15 amino acids. V lost 2 bases to trimming and J lost 6 bases; unmatched junction nucleotides: 4.

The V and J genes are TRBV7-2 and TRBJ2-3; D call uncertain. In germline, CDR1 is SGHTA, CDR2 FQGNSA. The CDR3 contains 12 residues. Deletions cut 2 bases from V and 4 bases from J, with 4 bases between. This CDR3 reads CASSLNPDTQYF. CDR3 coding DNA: TGTGCCAGCAGCTTAAATCCAGATACGCAGTATTTT.

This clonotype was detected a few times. The CDR3 loop is CASSLQGRDYGYTF. The CDR3 DNA reads as TGCGCCAGCAGCTTACAGGGAAGGGACTATGGCTACACCTTC. This sequence joins TRBV5-1 and TRBJ1-2, with a weak D call TRBD1 (6 bases). The CDR3 consists of 14 residues. The V and J ends lost 2 bases and 3 bases respectively, with 11 bases between them. From germline, CDR1 is SGHRS and CDR2 YFSETQ.

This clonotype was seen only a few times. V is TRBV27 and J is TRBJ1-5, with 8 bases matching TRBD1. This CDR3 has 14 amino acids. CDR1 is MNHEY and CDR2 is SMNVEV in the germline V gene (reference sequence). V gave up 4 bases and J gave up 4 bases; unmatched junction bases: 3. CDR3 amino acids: CASSSRQGNQPQHF. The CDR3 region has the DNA TGTGCCAGCAGTTCACGACAGGGGAATCAGCCCCAGCATTTT.

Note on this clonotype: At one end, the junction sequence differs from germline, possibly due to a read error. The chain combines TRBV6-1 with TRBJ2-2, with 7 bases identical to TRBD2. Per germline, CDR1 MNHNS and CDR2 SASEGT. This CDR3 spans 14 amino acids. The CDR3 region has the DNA TGTGCCAGCAGCTCGGGACTAACGACCGGGGTGCTGTTTTTT. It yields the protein CASSSGLTTGVLFF.

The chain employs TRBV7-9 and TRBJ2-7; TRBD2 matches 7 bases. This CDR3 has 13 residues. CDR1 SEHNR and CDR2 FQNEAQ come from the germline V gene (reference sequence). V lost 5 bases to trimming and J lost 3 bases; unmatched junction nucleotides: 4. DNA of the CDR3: TGTGCCAGCAGCCCCGTAGCGGGCTACGAGCAGTACGTC. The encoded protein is CASSPVAGYEQYV.

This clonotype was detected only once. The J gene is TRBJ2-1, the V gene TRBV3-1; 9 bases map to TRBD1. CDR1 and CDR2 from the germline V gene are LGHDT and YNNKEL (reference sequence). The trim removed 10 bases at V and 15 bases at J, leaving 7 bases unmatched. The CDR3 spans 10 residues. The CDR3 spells CATAGTGLFF. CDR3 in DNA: TGTGCCACCGCCGGGACAGGGTTGTTCTTC.

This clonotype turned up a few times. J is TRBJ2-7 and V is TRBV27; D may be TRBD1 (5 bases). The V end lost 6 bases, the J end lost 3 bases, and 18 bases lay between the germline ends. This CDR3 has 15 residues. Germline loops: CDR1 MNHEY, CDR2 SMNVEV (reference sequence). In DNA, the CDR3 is TGTGCCAGCAGATTCCTAGGGTTCCAGGGCTACGAGCAGTACGTC. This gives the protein CASRFLGFQGYEQYV.

CDR3 loop: CASETSGPTDTQYF. CDR3 sequence (DNA): TGTGCCAGCGAGACTAGCGGACCCACAGATACGCAGTATTTT. The rearrangement uses TRBV6-1 and TRBJ2-3; 9 nucleotides align to TRBD2. CDR3 length equals 14 residues. Germline CDR1 MNHNS, CDR2 SASEGT. The V segment lost 8 bases and the J segment 2 bases; nucleotides outside the gene matches: 5.

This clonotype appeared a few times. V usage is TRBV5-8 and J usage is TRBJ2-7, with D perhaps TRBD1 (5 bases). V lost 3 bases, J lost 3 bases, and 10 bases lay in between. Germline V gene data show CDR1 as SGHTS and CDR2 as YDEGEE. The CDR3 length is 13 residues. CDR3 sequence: CASSSGRDYEQYV. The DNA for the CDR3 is TGTGCCAGCAGCTCGGGCAGGGACTACGAGCAGTACGTC.

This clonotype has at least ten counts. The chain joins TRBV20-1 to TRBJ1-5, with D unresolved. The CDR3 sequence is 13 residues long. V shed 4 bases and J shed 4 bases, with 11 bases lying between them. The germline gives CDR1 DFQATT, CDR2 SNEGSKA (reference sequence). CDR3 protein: CSAIQGLNQPQHF. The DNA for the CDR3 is TGCAGTGCTATTCAAGGATTAAATCAGCCCCAGCATTTT.

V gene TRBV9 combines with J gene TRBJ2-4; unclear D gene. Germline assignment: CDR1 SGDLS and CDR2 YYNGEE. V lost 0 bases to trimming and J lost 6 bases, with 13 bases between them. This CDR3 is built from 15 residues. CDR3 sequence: CASSVGGQPGNIQYF. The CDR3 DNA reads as TGTGCCAGCAGCGTAGGGGGTCAGCCGGGAAACATTCAGTACTTC.

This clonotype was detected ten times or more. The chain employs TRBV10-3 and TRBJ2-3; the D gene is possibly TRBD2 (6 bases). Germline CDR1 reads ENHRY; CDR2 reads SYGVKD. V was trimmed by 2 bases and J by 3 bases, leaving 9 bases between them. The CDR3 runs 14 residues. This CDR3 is CAISEGGKTDTQYF. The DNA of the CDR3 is TGTGCCATCAGTGAGGGCGGGAAAACAGATACGCAGTATTTT.

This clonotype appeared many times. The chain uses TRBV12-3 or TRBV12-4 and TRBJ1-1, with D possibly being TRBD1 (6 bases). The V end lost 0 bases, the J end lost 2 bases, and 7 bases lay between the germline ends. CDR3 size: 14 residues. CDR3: CASSLAGGNTEAFF. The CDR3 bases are TGTGCCAGCAGTTTAGCAGGGGGAAACACTGAAGCTTTCTTT.

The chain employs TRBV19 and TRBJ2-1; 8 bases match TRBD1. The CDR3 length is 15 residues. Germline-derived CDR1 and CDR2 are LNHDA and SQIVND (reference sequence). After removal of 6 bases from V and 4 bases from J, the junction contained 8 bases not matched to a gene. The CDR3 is CASRADRGLYNEQFF. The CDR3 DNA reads TGTGCCAGTAGGGCTGACAGGGGCCTTTACAATGAGCAGTTCTTC.